This TCR beta chain is drawn from a study of cytomegalovirus exposure and HLA in healthy donors. Study details: Earlier, 150 million to 200 million T cells were analyzed, and some 120 million unique TCR beta sequences were found among them.

Notes on the study in general: Using the classifier, cytomegalovirus status was reportedly diagnosed with high specificity and sensitivity.

About this clone itself: Its antigen is undetermined.

CDR3 length: 12 residues. PCR was performed using 60 Vbeta and 13 Jbeta primers. As handled by the study authors: The count from a later analysis was 79 million or so unique TCR beta chains, some 9.9 million of them shared. Assay: immunoSEQ multiplex PCR; the TCRdb copy retains only in-frame clones and omits some. Clone size and the V and J calls come from that table; the DNA yielded D and trimming. Here the sample spans some 150,000 clones, about 70% being singletons. The chain is built from TRBV21-1 and TRBJ2-5; TRBD2, the table's D call, was not compared with the DNA. TRBV21-1 is designated a pseudogene. The specimen sequenced was PBMCs. This TCR was recovered from a man aged 18 to 29 in good health and CMV-seronegative. In DNA form, the CDR3 reads TGTGCCAGCAGCAAAGTTAGAAAGACCCAGTACTTC. This gives the protein CASSKVRKTQYF.